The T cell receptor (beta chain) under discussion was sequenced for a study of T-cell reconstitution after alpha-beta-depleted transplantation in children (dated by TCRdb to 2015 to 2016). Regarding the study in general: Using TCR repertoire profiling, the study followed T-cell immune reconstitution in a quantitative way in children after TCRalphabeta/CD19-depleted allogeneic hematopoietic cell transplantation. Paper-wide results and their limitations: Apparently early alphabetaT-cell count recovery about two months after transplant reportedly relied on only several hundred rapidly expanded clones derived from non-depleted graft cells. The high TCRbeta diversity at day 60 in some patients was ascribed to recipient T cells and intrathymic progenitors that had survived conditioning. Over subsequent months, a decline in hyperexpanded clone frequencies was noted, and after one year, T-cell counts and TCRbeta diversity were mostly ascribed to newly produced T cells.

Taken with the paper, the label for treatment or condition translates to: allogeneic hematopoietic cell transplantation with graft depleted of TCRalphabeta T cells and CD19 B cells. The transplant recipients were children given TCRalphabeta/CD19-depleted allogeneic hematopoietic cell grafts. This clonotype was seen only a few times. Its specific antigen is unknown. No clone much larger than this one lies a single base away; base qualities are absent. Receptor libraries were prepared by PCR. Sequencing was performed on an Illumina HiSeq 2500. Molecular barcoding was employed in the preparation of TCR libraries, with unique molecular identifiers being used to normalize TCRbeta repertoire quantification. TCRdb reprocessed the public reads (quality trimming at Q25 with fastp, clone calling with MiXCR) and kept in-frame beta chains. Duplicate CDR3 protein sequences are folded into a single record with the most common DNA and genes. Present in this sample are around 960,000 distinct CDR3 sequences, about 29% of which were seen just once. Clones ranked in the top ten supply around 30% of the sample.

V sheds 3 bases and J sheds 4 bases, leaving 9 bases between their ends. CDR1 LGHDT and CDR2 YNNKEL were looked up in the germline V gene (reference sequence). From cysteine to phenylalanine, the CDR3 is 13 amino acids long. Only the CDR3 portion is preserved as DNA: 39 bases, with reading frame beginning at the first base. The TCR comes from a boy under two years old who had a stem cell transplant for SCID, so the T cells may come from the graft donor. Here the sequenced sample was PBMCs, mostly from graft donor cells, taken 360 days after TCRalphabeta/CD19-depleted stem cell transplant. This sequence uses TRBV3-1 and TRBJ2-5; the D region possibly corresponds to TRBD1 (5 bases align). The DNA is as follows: TGTGCCAGCAGCCAGCTAACAGGAGAGACCCAGTACTTC. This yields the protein CASSQLTGETQYF.